These 10 T cell receptor beta chains share one sample of origin, sequenced in a study of T cell clonotyping in hematopoietic cell transplantation. The data were produced by immunoSEQ multiplex PCR, yet TCRdb's version contains in-frame clones alone and is incomplete. The sample has tens of thousands of clones; about 96% are singletons. Time point described: recipient sample about 28 days before transplant, after cytoreduction. The source material was peripheral blood mononuclear cells, sampled before stem cell transplant. The source is a woman aged 50 to 60 with acute myeloid leukemia. Some clones in this sample may be carry-over from other donors' samples.

The V gene is TRBV11-2, the J gene TRBJ1-3; D is undetermined. V lost 2 bases to trimming and J lost 1 base, with 0 bases between them. The V gene's germline CDR1 is SGHAT and CDR2 FQNNGV. The CDR3 runs 12 residues. The CDR3 DNA follows: TGTGCCAGCAGCTTATCTGGAAACACCATATATTTT. It encodes CASSLSGNTIYF.

This chain connects TRBV5-1 to TRBJ1-4; D unresolved. Trimming pared 4 bases from V and 3 bases from J, leaving 7 bases between. Germline V gene lookup returns CDR1 SGHRS and CDR2 YFSETQ. The CDR3 runs to 13 residues. DNA of the CDR3: TGCGCCAGCAGCAGAATGGCTAATGAAAAACTGTTTTTT. This gives the protein CASSRMANEKLFF.

A few counts support this clone. Other nucleotide sequences in the sample specify the same CDR3. The rearrangement joins TRBV19 to TRBJ2-2; TRBD1 matches at 9 bases. V lost 11 bases and J lost 7; bases outside the gene matches: 14. CDR3 length equals 15 residues. Per the germline V gene, CDR1 is LNHDA and CDR2 is SQIVND (reference sequence). DNA for the CDR3: TGTGCCTCTCAGACGGGGGACAGGGAAAACGGGGAGCTGTTTTTT. Translated: CASQTGDRENGELFF.

In this sample, this clone turned up once. The chain joins TRBV2 to TRBJ2-7; 7 bases line up with TRBD1. The V gene's germline CDR1 is SNHLY and CDR2 FYNNEI. V dropped 5 bases and J dropped 4; count of bases not matched to a gene: 8. This CDR3 is 14 amino acids long. The CDR3 is CASSHSQDRYEQYF. CDR3 DNA sequence: TGTGCCAGCAGTCATAGTCAGGACAGGTACGAGCAGTACTTC. The full variable domain, completed using reference TRBV2 and TRBJ2-7, is EPEVTQTPSHQVTQMGQEVILRCVPISNHLYFYWYRQILGQKVEFLVSFYNNEISEKSEIFDDQFSVERPDGSNFTLKIRSTKLEDSAMYFCASSHSQDRYEQYFGPGTRLTVT.

The rearrangement links TRBV28 to TRBJ2-7; maybe TRBD2 (5 bases). CDR3 size: 12 residues. CDR1 MDHEN and CDR2 SYDVKM come from the germline V gene. V lost 2 bases to trimming and J lost 3 bases, with 5 bases between them. The CDR3 sequence: CASSLRDYEQYF. In DNA, the CDR3 is TGTGCCAGCAGTTTACGGGACTACGAGCAGTACTTC.

The chain recombines TRBV28 with TRBJ1-6, with D perhaps TRBD1 (6 bases). The CDR3 contains 14 residues. Germline V lookup: CDR1 MDHEN, CDR2 SYDVKM. V was cut by 7 bases and J by 7 bases, with 14 bases left in between. CDR3 DNA: TGTGCCAGCACCCGAGACAGGAAAAATTCACCCCTCCACTTT. It translates to CASTRDRKNSPLHF. The complete variable domain, with remaining parts taken from reference TRBV28 and TRBJ1-6, reads DVKVTQSSRYLVKRTGEKVFLECVQDMDHENMFWYRQDPGLGLRLIYFSYDVKMKEKGDIPEGYSVSREKKERFSLILESASTNQTSMYLCASTRDRKNSPLHFGNGTRLTVT.

This clone turned up a few times. The CDR3 protein is CASDRYGYTF. As DNA, the CDR3 is TGTGCCAGTGACAGATATGGCTACACCTTC. V gene TRBV6-1 combines with J gene TRBJ1-2; tentatively, D is TRBD1 (5 bases). Germline V gene data show CDR1 as MNHNS and CDR2 as SASEGT. The CDR3 totals 10 residues. The V gene lost 9 bases and the J gene lost 5 bases, with 7 bases spanning the gap.

The gene calls are TRBV5-1 and TRBJ2-7; D possibly corresponds to TRBD1 (5 bases). Germline CDR1 SGHRS, CDR2 YFSETQ. Trimming pared 4 bases from V and 5 bases from J, leaving 16 bases between. The CDR3 is 14 residues long. This chain's CDR3 is CASSDIAGLDEQYF. The CDR3 DNA follows: TGCGCCAGCAGCGACATAGCAGGGCTGGACGAGCAGTACTTC.

The rearrangement joins TRBV2 to TRBJ1-5, with D possibly being TRBD1 (6 bases). The CDR3 loop spans 17 amino acids. V dropped 4 bases and J dropped 0 bases, with 16 bases sitting between them. Germline assignment: CDR1 SNHLY and CDR2 FYNNEI. The CDR3 DNA sequence: TGTGCCAGCAGTGGACAGACAGGCCCGTATAGCAATCAGCCCCAGCATTTT. Its protein product is CASSGQTGPYSNQPQHF.

The chain couples TRBV28 to TRBJ2-7; D uncertain. Trimming took 4 bases from V and 3 from J, leaving 4 bases between them. Germline-derived CDR1 and CDR2 are MDHEN and SYDVKM. The CDR3 has 11 residues. CDR3 sequence (DNA): TGTGCCAGCAGTTACGGCTACGAGCAGTACTTC. It translates to CASSYGYEQYF.